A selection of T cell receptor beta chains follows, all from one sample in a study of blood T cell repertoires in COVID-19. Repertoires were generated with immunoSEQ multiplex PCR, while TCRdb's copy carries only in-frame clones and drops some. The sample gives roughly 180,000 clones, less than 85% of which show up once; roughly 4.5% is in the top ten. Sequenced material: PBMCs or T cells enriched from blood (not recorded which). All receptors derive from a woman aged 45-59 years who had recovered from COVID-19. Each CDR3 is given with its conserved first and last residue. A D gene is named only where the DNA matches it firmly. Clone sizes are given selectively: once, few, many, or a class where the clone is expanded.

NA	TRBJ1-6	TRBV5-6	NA	TGTGCCAGCCACGGACAGCATAATTCACCCCTCCACTTT	CASHGQHNSPLHF
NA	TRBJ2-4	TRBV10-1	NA	TGCGCCAGCAGTGAGGCTACAGGTCGAAACATTCAGTACTTC	CASSEATGRNIQYF
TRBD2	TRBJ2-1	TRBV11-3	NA	TGTGCCAGCGCGGGAGCTATCAATGAGCAGTTCTTC	CASAGAINEQFF
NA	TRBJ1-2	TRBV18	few	TGTGCCAGCTCCGGACGGAGGGGAGGCTATGGCTACACCTTC	CASSGRRGGYGYTF
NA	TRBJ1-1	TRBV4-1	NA	TGCGCCAGCAGCCCGAACCAGAGGGCTCTACAAAAGACGAACACTGAAGCTTTCTTT	CASSPNQRALQKTNTEAFF
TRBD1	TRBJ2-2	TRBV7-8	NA	TGTGCCAGCAGCTCGTTACAGGGGGCGAGTACCGGGGAGCTGTTTTTT	CASSSLQGASTGELFF
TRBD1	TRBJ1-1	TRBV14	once	TGTGCCAGTGGGACAGGGGACAGGAACACTGAAGCTTTCTTT	CASGTGDRNTEAFF
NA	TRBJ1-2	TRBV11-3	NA	TGTGCCAGCAGCTTAGATCGCGGGACCGCAGGTGGCTACACCTTC	CASSLDRGTAGGYTF
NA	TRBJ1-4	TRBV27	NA	TGTGCCAGCAGTTTATCTCCGGGTAGAGGTGAAAAACTGTTTTTT	CASSLSPGRGEKLFF
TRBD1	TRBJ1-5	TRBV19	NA	TGTGCCAGTAGTGTCAGGACAGGGCAAACGGATCAGCCCCAGCATTTT	CASSVRTGQTDQPQHF
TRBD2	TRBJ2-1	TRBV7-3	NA	TGTGCCAGCAGCAAAATGGGACTAGCGGGCAATGAGCAGTTCTTC	CASSKMGLAGNEQFF
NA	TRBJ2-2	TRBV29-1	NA	TGCAGCGCACTAGAGGGACAACCGAACACCGGGGAGCTGTTTTTT	CSALEGQPNTGELFF
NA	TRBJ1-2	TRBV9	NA	TGTGCCAGCAGTACCTTGGGGCGCTGGCAATATGGCTACACCTTC	CASSTLGRWQYGYTF